A selection of T cell receptor beta chains follows, all from one sample in a study of T cells in Graves' hyperthyroidism and ophthalmopathy. TCRdb called the multiplex PCR reads again in MiXCR, with one record for every CDR3 protein. The sample records fewer than 600,000 distinct CDR3 sequences, around 13% being singletons. The sample comprised blood. The origin of the receptors is a woman aged 35 to 49 with Graves' hyperthyroidism. Each CDR3 is given with its conserved first and last residue. A D gene is named only where the DNA matches it firmly. For some rows the clone size is stated as once, few or many, or as a class when expanded; others skip it.

CDR3 protein	CDR3 DNA	CDR3 length	clone size	J gene	V gene	D gene
CASSLGQDTYNSPLHF	TGCGCCAGCAGTTTGGGACAGGACACCTATAATTCACCCCTCCACTTT	16	few	TRBJ1-6	TRBV5-1	TRBD1
CASSLDVYQPQHF	TGCGCCAGCAGCTTGGACGTCTATCAGCCCCAGCATTTT	13	-	TRBJ1-5	TRBV5-1	-
CSVYDRANEQFF	TGCAGCGTCTACGACAGGGCGAATGAGCAGTTCTTC	12	-	TRBJ2-1	TRBV29-1	TRBD1
CSVDRGRATEQFF	TGCAGCGTTGACCGCGGGAGGGCCACTGAGCAGTTCTTC	13	-	TRBJ2-1	TRBV29-1	TRBD2
CASSLVTGRPSSYEQYF	TGCGCCAGCAGCTTGGTAACGGGGCGACCTAGCTCCTACGAGCAGTACTTC	17	many	TRBJ2-7	TRBV5-1	-
CASSPGLPRDTQYF	TGTGCCAGCAGCCCGGGACTACCCAGGGATACGCAGTATTTT	14	many	TRBJ2-3	TRBV7-2	TRBD2
CASSLVGTSAPDEQFF	TGTGCCAGCAGCTTAGTAGGGACTAGCGCTCCCGATGAGCAGTTCTTC	16	-	TRBJ2-1	TRBV7-9	TRBD2
CASSQRGTGKFTDTQYF	TGTGCCAGCAGCCAAAGAGGGACAGGGAAGTTCACAGATACGCAGTATTTT	17	many	TRBJ2-3	TRBV3-1	TRBD1
CASSEPVKGDTDTQYF	TGTGCCAGCAGTGAACCCGTTAAGGGCGACACAGATACGCAGTATTTT	16	many	TRBJ2-3	TRBV2	-
CVSRRTVNTEAFF	TGTGTCAGCAGGAGGACAGTGAACACTGAAGCTTTCTTT	13	-	TRBJ1-1	TRBV6-2/TRBV6-3	-
CASEQVDYGYTF	TGTGCCAGCGAACAGGTGGACTATGGCTACACCTTC	12	-	TRBJ1-2	TRBV2	-
CASSLNNANSPLHF	TGTGCCAGCAGCTTAAACAATGCTAATTCACCCCTCCACTTT	14	few	TRBJ1-6	TRBV7-9	-
CASSARGFYNSPLHF	TGTGCCAGCAGCGCCAGGGGCTTCTATAATTCACCCCTCCACTTT	15	-	TRBJ1-6	TRBV7-9	-
CSVEAGALYEQYF	TGCAGCGTTGAAGCGGGAGCCCTCTACGAGCAGTACTTC	13	-	TRBJ2-7	TRBV29-1	-
CASSLALASRIGTDTQYF	TGTGCCAGCAGCCTCGCTCTAGCGTCCCGGATCGGCACAGATACGCAGTATTTT	18	many	TRBJ2-3	TRBV7-8	-
CASSAEGGRGSDEQYF	TGTGCCAGCAGTGCCGAGGGCGGGAGGGGGTCGGACGAGCAGTACTTC	16	many	TRBJ2-7	TRBV2	TRBD2
CASSFNGLVSYEQYF	TGTGCCAGCAGCTTTAACGGGTTGGTCTCCTACGAGCAGTACTTC	15	many	TRBJ2-7	TRBV5-8	-
CSVAEASYEQYF	TGCAGCGTTGCAGAGGCGTCCTACGAGCAGTACTTC	12	many	TRBJ2-7	TRBV29-1	-
CASSPLLPGLAGVVDTQYF	TGCGCCAGCAGCCCCTTACTACCGGGACTAGCGGGAGTGGTGGATACGCAGTATTTT	19	many	TRBJ2-3	TRBV5-1	TRBD2
CATSTGVDTEAFF	TGTGCCACCTCGACAGGGGTAGACACTGAAGCTTTCTTT	13	many	TRBJ1-1	TRBV28	TRBD1
CASSQDLGSYEQYF	TGTGCCAGCAGCCAAGATCTAGGCTCCTACGAGCAGTACTTC	14	many	TRBJ2-7	TRBV4-2	-
CASTPEPGLAGGRSYEQYF	TGTGCCAGCACACCCGAGCCGGGACTAGCGGGAGGGCGCTCCTACGAGCAGTACTTC	19	many	TRBJ2-7	TRBV27	TRBD2
CASSWERGNEQFF	TGCGCCAGCTCCTGGGAGCGGGGCAATGAGCAGTTCTTC	13	many	TRBJ2-1	TRBV4-1	TRBD2
CASSQGGTPGGYGYTF	TGCGCCAGCAGCCAAGGCGGGACACCCGGTGGCTATGGCTACACCTTC	16	many	TRBJ1-2	TRBV4-1	-
CASSTADSTGDTQYF	TGTGCCTCCTCAACCGCGGACTCAACTGGGGATACGCAGTATTTT	15	-	TRBJ2-3	TRBV10-3	-
CASSLGRGRGNSPLHF	TGTGCCAGCAGCTTGGGAAGGGGCCGTGGGAATTCACCCCTCCACTTT	16	-	TRBJ1-6	TRBV5-6	-
CASSLGDRYNSPLHF	TGTGCCAGCAGCTTAGGGGACCGCTATAATTCACCCCTCCACTTT	15	many	TRBJ1-6	TRBV7-2	-
CAISESLTGPGETQYF	TGTGCCATCAGTGAGTCCCTAACGGGGCCCGGGGAGACCCAGTACTTC	16	few	TRBJ2-5	TRBV10-3	-
CASSIGDISNQPQHF	TGTGCCAGCAGCATAGGGGACATTAGCAATCAGCCCCAGCATTTT	15	many	TRBJ1-5	TRBV11-2	-
CASSLEAAAGRGNQPQHF	TGTGCCAGCAGCTTGGAAGCGGCAGCCGGAAGGGGCAATCAGCCCCAGCATTTT	18	few	TRBJ1-5	TRBV5-7	-
CASSVGANTGELFF	TGCGCCAGCAGCGTCGGGGCGAACACCGGGGAGCTGTTTTTT	14	many	TRBJ2-2	TRBV5-1	-
CASSFRRDNTYEQYF	TGTGCCAGCAGTTTCCGAAGGGACAACACCTACGAGCAGTACTTC	15	many	TRBJ2-7	TRBV12-3/TRBV12-4	-
CASSVEGSGANYGYTF	TGTGCCAGCAGCGTAGAGGGGTCGGGGGCTAACTATGGCTACACCTTC	16	few	TRBJ1-2	TRBV9	-
CSAGFDLGETQYF	TGCAGTGCTGGGTTCGACCTGGGGGAGACCCAGTACTTC	13	-	TRBJ2-5	TRBV20-1	-
CASSLAGAGDTRYF	TGTGCCAGCAGTTTAGCTGGGGCCGGAGATACGCGGTATTTT	14	-	TRBJ2-3	TRBV28	-
CASCPGLAGTDTQYF	TGTGCCAGCTGCCCCGGACTAGCGGGAACAGATACGCAGTATTTT	15	-	TRBJ2-3	TRBV6-2/TRBV6-3	TRBD2
CASSPRGRVPQHF	TGTGCCAGTAGCCCGCGGGGGCGGGTGCCCCAGCATTTT	13	-	TRBJ1-5	TRBV19	-
CASSIDRLNYGYTF	TGTGCCAGTAGTATAGATCGACTTAACTATGGCTACACCTTC	14	few	TRBJ1-2	TRBV19	-
CAIRGGAEANYGYTF	TGTGCCATCAGGGGGGGTGCCGAAGCTAACTATGGCTACACCTTC	15	many	TRBJ1-2	TRBV10-3	-
CASKRLVTGELFF	TGTGCCAGCAAGAGACTAGTCACCGGGGAGCTGTTTTTT	13	-	TRBJ2-2	TRBV2	-
CASNGGPGYTF	TGTGCCAGCAATGGGGGTCCGGGCTACACCTTC	11	many	TRBJ1-2	TRBV28	-
CASSLKQGLNTEAFF	TGTGCCAGCAGTCTAAAACAGGGCCTGAACACTGAAGCTTTCTTT	15	many	TRBJ1-1	TRBV6-1	-
CASSSEGGGETQYF	TGCGCCAGCAGCTCAGAGGGGGGAGGGGAGACCCAGTACTTC	14	few	TRBJ2-5	TRBV5-1	-
CASSGLAKGETQYF	TGTGCCAGCAGTGGACTAGCGAAGGGAGAGACCCAGTACTTC	14	many	TRBJ2-5	TRBV2	TRBD2
CAWSRQGLTNTGELFF	TGTGCCTGGAGTCGTCAGGGGCTGACGAACACCGGGGAGCTGTTTTTT	16	many	TRBJ2-2	TRBV30	-